Listed below are T cell receptor beta chains from one sample, sequenced in a study of T cells after yellow fever vaccination. TCRdb re-called the 5' RACE reads with MiXCR, one entry per CDR3 protein. The sample holds hundreds of thousands of distinct CDR3 sequences, 3% to 4.5% seen once. The specimen comprised PBMCs, sampled on the day of the yellow fever booster vaccination. The source is a man younger than 35 who received the YFV17D yellow fever vaccine. Each CDR3 is given with its conserved first and last residue. The order of the fields is V gene, CDR3 length, D gene, J gene, clone size, CDR3 DNA, CDR3 protein. A D gene is named only where the DNA matches it firmly. Where a row states a size, it is once, few, many or the class of an expanded clone; other rows omit it.

>TRBV5-1|14|NA|TRBJ1-4|many
TGCGCCAGCAGGTGGTTAGCAACTAATGAAAAACTGTTTTTT
CASRWLATNEKLFF
>TRBV4-3|16|TRBD1|TRBJ2-7|many
TGCGCCAGCAGCCAAGATCGACAGGGCGGATTCTACGAGCAGTACTTC
CASSQDRQGGFYEQYF
>TRBV7-2|14|TRBD2|TRBJ2-7|many
TGTGCCAGCAGCTTCGGCAGGGAGGGCTACGAGCAGTACTTC
CASSFGREGYEQYF
>TRBV7-9|14|TRBD1|TRBJ1-2|many
TGTGCCAGCAGCCCCGGACAGGGTCACTATGGCTACACCTTC
CASSPGQGHYGYTF
>TRBV7-9|14|NA|TRBJ2-3|NA
TGTGCCAGCCTTTGGCGCGTAAGCACAGATACGCAGTATTTT
CASLWRVSTDTQYF
>TRBV7-9|15|NA|TRBJ2-3|few
TGTGCCAGCAGCCCGCCCTACCCTAGCACAGATACGCAGTATTTT
CASSPPYPSTDTQYF
>TRBV6-6|15|NA|TRBJ1-1|few
TGTGCCAGCATGAAGGCGGCAGGGGCGATCGTTGAAGCTTTCTTT
CASMKAAGAIVEAFF
>TRBV30|14|NA|TRBJ1-1|few
TGTGCCTGGAGTACCACGGCCGGGAACACTGAAGCTTTCTTT
CAWSTTAGNTEAFF
>TRBV7-9|16|TRBD2|TRBJ2-7|many
TGTGCCAGCAGCAGGGTAGCGGGGGGCCGTTCCTACGAGCAGTACTTC
CASSRVAGGRSYEQYF
>TRBV19|14|NA|TRBJ2-3|NA
TGTGCCAGTAGTAATGCTGGAACCACCCGCACGCAGTATTTT
CASSNAGTTRTQYF
>TRBV28|9|NA|TRBJ2-1|NA
TGTGCCGTACTCAATGAGCAGTTCTTC
CAVLNEQFF
>TRBV7-6|16|NA|TRBJ1-4|few
TGTGCCAGCAGCCTCTGGGGGGGGAACCGTAATGAAAAACTGTTTTTT
CASSLWGGNRNEKLFF
>TRBV27|16|NA|TRBJ1-1|many
TGTGCCAGCAGAAGTTCACCGGGACGAGAGAACACTGAAGCTTTCTTT
CASRSSPGRENTEAFF
>TRBV27|13|NA|TRBJ2-7|many
TGTGCCAGCGGGACTTCTAGTAGGGGCGAGCAGTACTTC
CASGTSSRGEQYF
>TRBV11-2|14|NA|TRBJ2-3|NA
TGTGCCAGCAGCAGTAGACCCACGGGGGATACGCAGTATTTT
CASSSRPTGDTQYF
>TRBV4-1|15|NA|TRBJ1-5|many
TGCGCCAGCAGCCAAGGCCAGGGCCCCCATCAGCCCCAGCATTTT
CASSQGQGPHQPQHF
>TRBV6-2/TRBV6-3|15|NA|TRBJ2-3|NA
TGTGCCAGCAGTCCCGACAGTCTTAGCACAGATACGCAGTATTTT
CASSPDSLSTDTQYF
>TRBV28|15|NA|TRBJ2-7|few
TGTGCCAGCAGTTTGTACAGGGTTCCCCCACTCGAGCAGTACTTC
CASSLYRVPPLEQYF
>TRBV5-1|16|NA|TRBJ2-7|NA
TGCGCCAGCAGCTCCGGAGGGGCATCATTCTCCTACGAGCAGTACTTC
CASSSGGASFSYEQYF
>TRBV7-9|13|NA|TRBJ1-1|few
TGTGCCAGCAGCTTACTCAGGGACACTGAAGCTTTCTTT
CASSLLRDTEAFF
>TRBV20-1|14|NA|TRBJ1-1|NA
TGCAGTGCTGGTATTGCAGGAGACAACACTGAAGCTTTCTTT
CSAGIAGDNTEAFF
>TRBV5-1|13|NA|TRBJ2-5|NA
TGCGCCAGCAGTACCGAGGGACAAGAGACCCAGTACTTC
CASSTEGQETQYF
>TRBV11-2|14|NA|TRBJ2-7|few
TGTGCCAGCACCAACCTGGCTGGCTCCTACGAGCAGTACTTC
CASTNLAGSYEQYF
>TRBV7-2|15|NA|TRBJ1-1|NA
TGTGCCAGCAGCTTAGTACCAACCATGAACACTGAAGCTTTCTTT
CASSLVPTMNTEAFF
>TRBV6-5|14|NA|TRBJ1-2|few
TGTGCCAGCAGTTACTGGCAGGGCGGTAATGGCTACACCTTC
CASSYWQGGNGYTF